The source of this TCR beta chain is a study of T cell changes during pregnancy in multiple sclerosis. Profiled with immunoSEQ multiplex PCR; TCRdb holds only in-frame clones, not every one. The data hold approximately 80,000 clones, with approximately 90% observed a single time. The length of the CDR3 is 13 residues. The trim removed 4 bases at V and 5 bases at J, leaving 4 bases unmatched. Germline V gene data show CDR1 as SGHRS and CDR2 as YFSETQ. This material consisted of PBMCs, taken in the first trimester of pregnancy. The origin of this receptor is a female donor in good health, serving as a control in a pregnancy study. Some clones in this sample may be carry-over from other donors' samples. J is TRBJ1-1 and V is TRBV5-1; 8 nucleotides align to TRBD1. The CDR3 DNA follows: TGCGCCAGCAGCCGGTGGACAGGGACTGAAGCTTTCTTT. It specifies CASSRWTGTEAFF.